This TCR beta chain was identified during a study of blood T cell repertoires in COVID-19. Study details: Some COVID-19 samples were acute and others convalescent; all came from the United States, Italy and Spain. PBMCs, B-cell-depleted T cells, or T cells were the source of the cDNA or gDNA that made up the material.

With V trimmed by 1 base and J by 3 bases, 2 bases remained unmatched. The V gene's germline CDR1 is SEHNR and CDR2 FQNEAQ (reference sequence). This CDR3 region has 14 residues. Authors' methods: Cell counts per sample came from amplifying reference gene primers. Data came from immunoSEQ multiplex PCR; TCRdb stores just in-frame clones and leaves some out. V and J calls and clone size are those listed in that table; D and trimming were worked out from the DNA. The data show about 240,000 clones, around 90% seen once. The rearrangement links TRBV7-9 to TRBJ1-2; 7 bases are shared with TRBD1. The clonotype comes from a woman aged 25-40 years with acute COVID-19. The sequenced material came from PBMCs or T cells enriched from blood (not recorded which). Written as DNA, the CDR3 is TGTGCCAGCAGCTTAGGAGGACAGGACTATGGCTACACCTTC. Translation gives CASSLGGQDYGYTF. Filled out from reference TRBV7-9 and TRBJ1-2, the complete variable domain reads DTGVSQNPRHKITKRGQNVTFRCDPISEHNRLYWYRQTLGQGPEFLTYFQNEAQLEKSRLLSDRFSAERPKGSFSTLEIQRTEQGDSAMYLCASSLGGQDYGYTFGSGTRLTVV.